Here is one TCR beta chain with its context. The sample comes from a study of blood T cell repertoires in COVID-19. Study-level background: The samples span acute and convalescent COVID-19 from the United States, Italy and Spain. PBMCs, B-cell-depleted T cells, or T cells were the source of the cDNA or gDNA that made up the material.

In the source study's methods: By means of reference gene primer amplification, nucleated cell counts were estimated. The protocol was immunoSEQ multiplex PCR, while the TCRdb copy is restricted to in-frame clones and leaves out a portion. For V, J and clone size, that table is used; D and trimming come from the DNA. The profile shows fewer than 50,000 clones, roughly 75% of them singletons. Germline-derived CDR1 and CDR2 are KGHSH and LQKENI. The CDR3 consists of 19 residues. V lost 3 bases and J lost 5, with 28 bases in between. Material: peripheral blood. The V and J genes are TRBV18 and TRBJ2-5; perhaps TRBD1 as D (7 bases). This TCR was recovered from a man at least 80 years old with active or convalescent COVID-19. This chain's CDR3 is CASSPHGGARGDRGETQYF. The CDR3 nucleotides read TGTGCCAGCTCACCCCATGGCGGGGCCAGGGGGGATCGGGGGGAGACCCAGTACTTC.